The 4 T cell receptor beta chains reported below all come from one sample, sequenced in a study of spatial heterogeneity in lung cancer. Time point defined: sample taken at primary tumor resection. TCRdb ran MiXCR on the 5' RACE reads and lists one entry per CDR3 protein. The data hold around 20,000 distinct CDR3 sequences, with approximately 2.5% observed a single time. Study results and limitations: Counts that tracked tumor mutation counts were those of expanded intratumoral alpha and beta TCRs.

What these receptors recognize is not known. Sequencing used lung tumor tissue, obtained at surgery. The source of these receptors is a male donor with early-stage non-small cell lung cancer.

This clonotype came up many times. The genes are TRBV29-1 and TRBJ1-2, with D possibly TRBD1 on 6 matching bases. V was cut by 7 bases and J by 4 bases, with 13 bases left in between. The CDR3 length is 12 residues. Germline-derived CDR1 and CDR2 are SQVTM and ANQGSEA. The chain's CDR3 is CSAYRVSYGYTF. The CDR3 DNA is TGCAGCGCGTACAGGGTTAGCTATGGCTACACCTTC.

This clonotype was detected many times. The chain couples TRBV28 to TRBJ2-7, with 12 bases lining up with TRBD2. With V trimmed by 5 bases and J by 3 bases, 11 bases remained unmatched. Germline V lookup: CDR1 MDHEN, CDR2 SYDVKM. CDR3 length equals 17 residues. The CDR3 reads CASSPRVLAGGYYEQYF. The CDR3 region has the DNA TGTGCCAGCAGTCCCCGGGTACTAGCGGGAGGATACTACGAGCAGTACTTC.

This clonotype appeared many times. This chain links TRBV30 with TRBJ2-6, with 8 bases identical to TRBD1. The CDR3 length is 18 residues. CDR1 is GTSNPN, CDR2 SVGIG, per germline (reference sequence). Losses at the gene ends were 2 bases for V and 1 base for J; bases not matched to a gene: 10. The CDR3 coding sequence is TGTGCCTGGAGTAGGACAGGGCGGATGACATCTGGGGCCAACGTCCTGACTTTC. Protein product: CAWSRTGRMTSGANVLTF.

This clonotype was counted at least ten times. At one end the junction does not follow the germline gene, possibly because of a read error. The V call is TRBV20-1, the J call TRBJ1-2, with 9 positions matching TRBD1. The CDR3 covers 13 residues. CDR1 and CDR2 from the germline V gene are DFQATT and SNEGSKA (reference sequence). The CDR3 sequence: CSAQQGANYGYTF. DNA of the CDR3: TGCAGTGCTCAACAGGGGGCTAATTATGGCTACACCTTC.